The sequence of this T cell receptor beta chain was determined in a study of T cells in tuberculosis. Study at large: In South Africa, adults with active tuberculosis were compared with IGRA-negative and latently infected IGRA-positive adolescents.

Overall study findings and caveats: GMM-specific TCRs were nearer to active tuberculosis alpha repertoires, suggesting expansion. A GMM-specific repertoire classifier reached about 90% accuracy, AUROC under 0.95.

On average roughly 92,000 T cells per donor were immunosequenced. In the case of this clone: The antigen remains unidentified.

TCRdb keeps only in-frame clones here, not all; method: immunoSEQ multiplex PCR. This sample has 29,000 or so clones, with over 85% found just once. The TCR sequence derives from a donor between 10 and 35 years old with latent tuberculosis or without tuberculosis infection. Sequencing was carried out using PBMCs.

This CDR3 is CASSSGGLEPTDTQYF. The CDR3 region has the DNA TGTGCCAGCAGCTCCGGAGGACTAGAGCCCACAGATACGCAGTATTTT. J is TRBJ2-3 and V is TRBV7-6; TRBD2 aligns across 7 bases. Losses at the gene ends were 4 bases for V and 2 bases for J; bases not matched to a gene: 9. Germline values: CDR1 SGHVS, CDR2 FNYEAQ. The CDR3 length is 16 residues. The full variable domain, completed using reference TRBV7-6 and TRBJ2-3, is GAGVSQSPRYKVTKRGQDVALRCDPISGHVSLYWYRQALGQGPEFLTYFNYEAQQDKSGLPNDRFSAERPEGSISTLTIQRTEQRDSAMYRCASSSGGLEPTDTQYFGPGTRLTVL.